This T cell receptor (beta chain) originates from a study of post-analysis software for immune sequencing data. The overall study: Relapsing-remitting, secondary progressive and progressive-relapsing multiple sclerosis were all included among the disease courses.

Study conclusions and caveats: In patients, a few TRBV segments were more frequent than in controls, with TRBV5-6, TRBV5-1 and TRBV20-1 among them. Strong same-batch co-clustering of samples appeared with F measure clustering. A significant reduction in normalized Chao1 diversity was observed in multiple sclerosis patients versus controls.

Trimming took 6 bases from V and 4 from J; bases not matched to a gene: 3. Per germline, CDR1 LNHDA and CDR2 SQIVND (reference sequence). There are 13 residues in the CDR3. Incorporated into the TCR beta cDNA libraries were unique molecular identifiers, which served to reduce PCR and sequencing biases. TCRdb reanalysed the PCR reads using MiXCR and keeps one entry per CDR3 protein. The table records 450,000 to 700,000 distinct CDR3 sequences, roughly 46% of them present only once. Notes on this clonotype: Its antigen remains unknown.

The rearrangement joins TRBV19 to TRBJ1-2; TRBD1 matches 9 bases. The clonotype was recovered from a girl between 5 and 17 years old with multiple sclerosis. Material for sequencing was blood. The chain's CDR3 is CASRRTGVYGYTF. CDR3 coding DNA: TGTGCCAGTAGGAGGACAGGGGTCTATGGCTACACCTTC.